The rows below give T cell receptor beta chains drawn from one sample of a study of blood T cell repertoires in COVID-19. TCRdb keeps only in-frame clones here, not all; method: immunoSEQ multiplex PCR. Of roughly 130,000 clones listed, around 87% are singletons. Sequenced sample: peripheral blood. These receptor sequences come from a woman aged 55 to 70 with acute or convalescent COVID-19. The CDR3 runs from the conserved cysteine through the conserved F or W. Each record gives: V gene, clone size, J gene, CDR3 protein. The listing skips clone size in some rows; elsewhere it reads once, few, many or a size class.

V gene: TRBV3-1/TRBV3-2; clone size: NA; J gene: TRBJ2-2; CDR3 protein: CASSPRVTGGFSGSGELFF
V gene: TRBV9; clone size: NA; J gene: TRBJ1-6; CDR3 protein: CASSVGAGNYNSPLHF
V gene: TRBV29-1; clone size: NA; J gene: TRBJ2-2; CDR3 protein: CSVARAGGELFF
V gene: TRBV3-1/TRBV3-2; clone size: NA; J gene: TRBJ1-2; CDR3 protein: CASSYTGQYGYTF
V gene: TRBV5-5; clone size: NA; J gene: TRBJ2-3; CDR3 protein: CASTRQLSTDTQYF
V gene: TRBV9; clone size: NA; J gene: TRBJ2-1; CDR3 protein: CASSVSGRGYNEQFF
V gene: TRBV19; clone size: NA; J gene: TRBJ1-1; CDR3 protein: CASSRGRGVNTEAFF
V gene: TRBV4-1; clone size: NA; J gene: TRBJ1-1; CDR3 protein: CASSLGGPGDPEAFF
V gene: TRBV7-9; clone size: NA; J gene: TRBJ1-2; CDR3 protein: CASSLRTAYGYTF
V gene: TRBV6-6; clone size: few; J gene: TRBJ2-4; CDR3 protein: CASLWGVGNIQYF
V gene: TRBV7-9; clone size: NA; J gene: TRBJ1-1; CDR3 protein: CASSLGDRRAEAFF
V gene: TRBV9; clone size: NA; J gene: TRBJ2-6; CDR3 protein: CASSRSSGANVLTF
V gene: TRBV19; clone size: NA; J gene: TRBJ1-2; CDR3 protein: CASSTDRKRGYTF
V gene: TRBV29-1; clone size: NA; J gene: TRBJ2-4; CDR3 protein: CSVELTDAPKNIQYF
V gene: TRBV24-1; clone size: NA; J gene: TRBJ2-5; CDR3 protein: CATSQGLQETQYF
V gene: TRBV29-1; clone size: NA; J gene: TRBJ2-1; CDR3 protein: CSSTGRDRSYNEQFF
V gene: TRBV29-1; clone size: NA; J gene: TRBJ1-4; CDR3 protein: CSAGNRGANEKLFF
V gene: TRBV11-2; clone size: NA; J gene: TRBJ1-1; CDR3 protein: CASSLDRNTEAFF
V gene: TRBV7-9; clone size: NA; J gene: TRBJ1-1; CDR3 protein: CASSLFEGAEAFF
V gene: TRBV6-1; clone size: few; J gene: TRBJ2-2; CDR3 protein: CASSEQGAGELFF
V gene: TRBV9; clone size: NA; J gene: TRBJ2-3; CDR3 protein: CASSVRGRGDTDTQYF
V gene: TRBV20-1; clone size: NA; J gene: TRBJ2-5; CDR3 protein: CSASPTSGRVEETQYF
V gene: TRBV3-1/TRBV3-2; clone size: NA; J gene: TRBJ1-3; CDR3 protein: CASSQPTVSGNTIYF
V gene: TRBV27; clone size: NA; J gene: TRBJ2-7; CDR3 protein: CASSLGLAGAHEQYF
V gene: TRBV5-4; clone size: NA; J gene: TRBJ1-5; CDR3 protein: CASSLRRGDTIQPQHF
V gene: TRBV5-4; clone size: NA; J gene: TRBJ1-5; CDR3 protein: CASSFFGGAGPQHF